The 7 T cell receptor beta chains reported below all come from one sample, sequenced in a study of cytomegalovirus exposure and HLA in healthy donors (dated by TCRdb to about 2017). Libraries were made using the immunoSEQ multiplex PCR assay. For the multiplex PCR, a mixture combining 60 forward primers for TCR Vbeta segments and 13 reverse primers for TCR Jbeta segments was used. The source is immuneACCESS, and TCRdb retained only in-frame sequences with V and J called. Part of the clones is not carried over; for the studies checked, unresolved V genes explain less than half of this, and the remainder is unexplained. The sample yields tens of thousands of clones; about 80% were counted once. Of the sample, roughly 4% falls within the top ten clones. The material sequenced was PBMCs. These receptors were collected from a man aged 25-40 years in good health and CMV-seronegative.

This rearrangement joins TRBV11-2 to TRBJ2-3; 7 bases are shared with TRBD2. V dropped 1 base and J dropped 4; count of bases not matched to a gene: 5. Germline-derived CDR1 and CDR2 are SGHAT and FQNNGV. This CDR3 has 15 residues. This CDR3 reads CASSLVPSGADTQYF. CDR3 nucleotide sequence: TGTGCCAGCAGCTTAGTCCCTAGCGGTGCAGATACGCAGTATTTT. The full variable domain, its missing parts supplied by reference TRBV11-2 and TRBJ2-3, is EAGVAQSPRYKIIEKRQSVAFWCNPISGHATLYWYQQILGQGPKLLIQFQNNGVVDDSQLPKDRFSAERLKGVDSTLKIQPAKLEDSAVYLCASSLVPSGADTQYFGPGTRLTVL.

This clone was seen only once. The chain joins TRBV5-1 to TRBJ2-2; the match to TRBD1 covers 7 bases. The CDR3 is 14 residues long. V trimming: 0 bases; J trimming: 6 bases; junction bases outside the gene matches: 2. Germline V lookup: CDR1 SGHRS, CDR2 YFSETQ. CDR3 nucleotides: TGCGCCAGCAGCTTGGGACAGGGTCCCGGGGAGCTGTTTTTT. This translates into CASSLGQGPGELFF.

This chain connects TRBV19 to TRBJ1-3; unclear D gene. Trimming stripped 8 bases from V and 0 bases from J, with 20 bases between. The germline V gene encodes CDR1 LNHDA and CDR2 SQIVND (reference sequence). The CDR3 sequence is 17 residues long. In DNA, the CDR3 is TGTGCCAGTGCACAGAGGGCCAGGCACTACTCTGGAAACACCATATATTTT. It codes for CASAQRARHYSGNTIYF.

The CDR3 region is CASSYSRGYEQYF. CDR3 coding DNA: TGTGCCAGCAGTTACTCACGGGGCTACGAGCAGTACTTC. V usage is TRBV6-5 and J usage is TRBJ2-7; TRBD2 is a possible D gene (5 bases). Germline V gene sequence: CDR1 MNHEY, CDR2 SVGAGI. V gave up 0 bases and J gave up 3 bases, with 6 bases separating them. The CDR3 runs to 13 residues.

V usage is TRBV9 and J usage is TRBJ1-6; weak D call: TRBD1 (5 bases). Trimming removed 1 base at V and 7 bases at J, with 12 bases between. The V gene's germline CDR1 is SGDLS and CDR2 YYNGEE. The CDR3 spans 15 residues. CDR3 loop: CASSVLGRENSPLHF. The DNA of the CDR3 is TGTGCCAGCAGCGTACTCGGCAGGGAAAATTCACCCCTCCACTTT.

The chain is built from TRBV30 and TRBJ2-7, with D perhaps TRBD1 (5 bases). CDR1 and CDR2 from the germline V gene are GTSNPN and SVGIG (reference sequence). The CDR3 has 17 amino acids. V was clipped by 1 base and J by 1 base, with 20 bases between them. CDR3 nucleotide sequence: TGTGCCTGGAGTGCGGGCAGGGCAATAGCCCCATCCTACGAGCAGTACTTC. This gives the protein CAWSAGRAIAPSYEQYF.

This chain uses TRBV9 with TRBJ2-3, with a weak D call TRBD1 (6 bases). This CDR3 is built from 14 residues. Germline loops: CDR1 SGDLS, CDR2 YYNGEE. V shed 0 bases and J shed 11 bases, with 16 bases lying between them. In DNA form, the CDR3 reads TGTGCCAGCAGCGTAGGTGGGGGCGGGTACGGGCAGTATTTT. This codes for CASSVGGGGYGQYF. Complete variable domain (other parts from reference TRBV9 and TRBJ2-3): DSGVTQTPKHLITATGQRVTLRCSPRSGDLSVYWYQQSLDQGLQFLIQYYNGEERAKGNILERFSAQQFPDLHSELNLSSLELGDSALYFCASSVGGGGYGQYFGPGTRLTVL.